Each of the 30 T cell receptor beta chains below was sequenced from the same sample in a study of neoadjuvant anti-PD-1 for oral cavity cancer. This sample's time point: after neoadjuvant nivolumab, at surgical resection. Clones were sequenced by immunoSEQ multiplex PCR, and TCRdb holds only the in-frame ones, with some missing. Of 13,000 to 15,000 clones detected, 71% appear once; the ten largest clones hold around 3%. The starting material was PBMCs, obtained after nivolumab (anti-PD-1) treatment. The receptors originated from a person aged 35 to 85 with oral cavity squamous cell carcinoma.

This chain links TRBV27 with TRBJ2-7, with D perhaps assigned TRBD1 or TRBD2 (6 bases each). Between the trimmed V and J ends, which lost 2 bases and 1 base, there was a span of 12 bases. The germline CDR1 and CDR2 sequences are MNHEY and SMNVEV (reference sequence). The CDR3 consists of 15 residues. This CDR3 is CASSLQEGGSYEQYF. DNA of the CDR3: TGTGCCAGCAGTTTACAGGAGGGGGGATCCTACGAGCAGTACTTC.

CDR3 region: CASSLSTSGRDEQFF. CDR3 DNA sequence: TGCGCCAGCAGCTTGAGTACTAGCGGGAGAGATGAGCAGTTCTTC. The gene calls are TRBV5-1 and TRBJ2-1; 11 bases agree with TRBD2. The V segment lost 1 base and the J segment 8 bases; nucleotides outside the gene matches: 5. Germline-derived CDR1 and CDR2 are SGHRS and YFSETQ. The CDR3 has 15 residues.

The V and J genes are TRBV19 and TRBJ1-4; D is undetermined. Germline CDR1 is LNHDA and CDR2 is SQIVND (reference sequence). The CDR3 covers 16 residues. Trimming removed 3 bases from V and 0 bases from J, with 11 bases in between. The chain's CDR3 is CASSIGDRSTNEKLFF. DNA of the CDR3: TGTGCCAGTAGTATTGGGGATCGGTCAACTAATGAAAAACTGTTTTTT.

This chain uses TRBV19 with TRBJ2-5, with 9 bases aligning to TRBD2. The CDR3 sequence is 15 residues long. J gave up 4 bases and V 4 bases, and 7 bases lay outside the gene matches. The germline V gene encodes CDR1 LNHDA and CDR2 SQIVND (reference sequence). CDR3 protein: CASSTQRGARETQYF. The CDR3 coding sequence is TGTGCCAGTAGTACCCAGCGGGGGGCCCGAGAGACCCAGTACTTC.

This rearrangement joins TRBV11-2 to TRBJ2-3, with 8 bases identical to TRBD2. J was trimmed by 5 bases and V by 0 bases; bases with no gene match: 10. The CDR3 consists of 17 residues. Germline CDR1 is SGHAT and CDR2 is FQNNGV. The CDR3 here is CASSLEMGRGAQDTQYF. CDR3 DNA: TGTGCCAGCAGCTTAGAAATGGGGCGGGGGGCCCAAGATACGCAGTATTTT.

This clone was detected only a few times. The chain recombines TRBV29-1 with TRBJ2-3; D may be TRBD1 (6 bases). This CDR3 region has 12 residues. V was cut by 7 bases and J by 2 bases, with 10 bases left in between. Germline V gene data show CDR1 as SQVTM and CDR2 as ANQGSEA. The CDR3 DNA is TGCAGCGCACAGGGCGACACAGATACGCAGTATTTT. Amino acid sequence: CSAQGDTDTQYF.

The chain joins TRBV6-1 to TRBJ2-5; 10 bases line up with TRBD1. V shed 4 bases and J 5 bases; nucleotides not matched to a gene: 13. Germline loops: CDR1 MNHNS, CDR2 SASEGT. CDR3 length: 17 amino acids. CDR3 sequence: CASSARRGTGAFETQYF. The CDR3 nucleotides are TGTGCCAGCAGTGCCCGAAGGGGGACAGGGGCCTTTGAGACCCAGTACTTC.

This clone was picked up one time. V gene TRBV6-1 combines with J gene TRBJ2-3; TRBD2 agrees at 9 bases. The CDR3 consists of 15 residues. Germline V lookup: CDR1 MNHNS, CDR2 SASEGT. Germline trimming cut 3 bases from V and 1 base from J; bases unmatched to any gene: 2. The DNA of the CDR3 is TGTGCCAGCAGTGACCGGACTAGCGGCACAGATACGCAGTATTTT. Its translation is CASSDRTSGTDTQYF.

The chain is built from TRBV11-2 and TRBJ1-5; D is unresolved. V was pared by 1 base and J by 3 bases, with 7 bases between. CDR1 is SGHAT, CDR2 FQNNGV, per germline. The CDR3 has 14 amino acids. The CDR3: CASSLGVSNQPQHF. In DNA form, the CDR3 reads TGTGCCAGCAGCTTAGGGGTGTCCAATCAGCCCCAGCATTTT.

The rearrangement uses TRBV28 and TRBJ1-5; D uncertain. V was cut by 6 bases and J by 6 bases, with 21 bases left in between. There are 16 residues in the CDR3. The germline V gene has CDR1 MDHEN and CDR2 SYDVKM. Here the CDR3 reads CASSPGLSGEAQPQHF. CDR3 bases: TGTGCCAGCAGCCCCGGGTTGTCTGGGGAGGCTCAGCCCCAGCATTTT.

The CDR3 sequence: CASSPQGAPASGSSYEQYF. The DNA for the CDR3 is TGTGCCAGCAGCCCACAGGGGGCGCCGGCTAGCGGGAGCTCCTACGAGCAGTACTTC. The chain has TRBV4-2 and TRBJ2-7, with D possibly TRBD2 on 10 matching bases. The germline V and J ends were trimmed by 4 bases and 0 bases, with 25 bases remaining between them. The CDR3 is 19 amino acids. Germline assignment: CDR1 LGHNA and CDR2 YNFKEQ.

The chain uses TRBV14 and TRBJ2-3; 9 nucleotides align to TRBD2. The ends lost 0 bases at V and 5 bases at J; junction bases unmatched: 15. The CDR3 consists of 19 residues. Germline values: CDR1 SGHDN, CDR2 FVKESK. The CDR3 DNA reads as TGTGCCAGCAGCCAAGAGTCGGTTCTAGCGGGACGAGGCGGAGATACGCAGTATTTT. The encoded protein is CASSQESVLAGRGGDTQYF.

The rearrangement links TRBV28 to TRBJ2-2; maybe TRBD1 (6 bases). Trimming left V 7 bases short and J 6 bases short, with 12 bases between. CDR1 and CDR2 (germline): MDHEN, SYDVKM. This CDR3 spans 13 amino acids. The chain's CDR3 is CASIDTGSGELFF. The CDR3 DNA follows: TGTGCCAGCATCGACACAGGGTCCGGGGAGCTGTTTTTT. The full variable domain, its missing parts supplied by reference TRBV28 and TRBJ2-2, is DVKVTQSSRYLVKRTGEKVFLECVQDMDHENMFWYRQDPGLGLRLIYFSYDVKMKEKGDIPEGYSVSREKKERFSLILESASTNQTSMYLCASIDTGSGELFFGEGSRLTVL.

The chain is built from TRBV11-3 and TRBJ2-1; D not resolved. The V end was cut by 5 bases, the J end by 5 bases, with 7 bases between. Germline CDR1 and CDR2: SGHNT and YENEEA. The length of the CDR3 is 12 residues. The CDR3 region has the DNA TGTGCCAGCAGCGAGCATAACAATGAGCAGTTCTTC. This sequence encodes CASSEHNNEQFF.

The CDR3 reads CAISGQAHQPQHF. CDR3 nucleotide sequence: TGTGCCATCAGTGGACAGGCACATCAGCCCCAGCATTTT. The chain employs TRBV10-3 and TRBJ1-5; a possible D gene is TRBD1 (6 bases). The V gene's germline CDR1 is ENHRY and CDR2 SYGVKD. CDR3 length: 13 residues. The ends were cut back, 4 bases at V and 5 bases at J, with 9 bases in the middle.

The chain has TRBV29-1 and TRBJ2-1, with 9 bases matching TRBD2. V lost 6 bases, J lost 9 bases, and 6 bases stayed unmatched. Germline CDR1 reads SQVTM; CDR2 reads ANQGSEA. CDR3 length: 12 amino acids. The CDR3 DNA follows: TGCAGCGTCTCCAGCGGGAGGTTTGAGCAGTTCTTC. Amino acids: CSVSSGRFEQFF.

This clone was detected only a few times. The rearrangement joins TRBV15 to TRBJ2-3, with 7 bases matching TRBD2. Germline loops: CDR1 LNHNV, CDR2 YYDKDF (reference sequence). The CDR3 sequence is 15 residues long. V lost 3 bases and J lost 1; bases outside the gene matches: 4. The CDR3 DNA reads TGTGCCACCAGCAGGCGGGAGATTGGCACAGATACGCAGTATTTT. As protein: CATSRREIGTDTQYF.

This clone was found a few times. The chain combines TRBV19 with TRBJ2-2; TRBD2 agrees at 11 bases. Per germline, CDR1 LNHDA and CDR2 SQIVND (reference sequence). This CDR3 contains 17 residues. V was pared by 6 bases and J by 4 bases, with 10 bases of the junction left unmatched. The CDR3 region has the DNA TGTGCCAGTAGGCGCACCACTAGCGGGAGCAGCACCGGGGAGCTGTTTTTT. This encodes CASRRTTSGSSTGELFF.

The chain joins TRBV5-1 to TRBJ2-5; 11 bases fit TRBD2. From germline, CDR1 is SGHRS and CDR2 YFSETQ. V was clipped by 0 bases and J by 2 bases; unmatched bases: 3. This CDR3 spans 16 amino acids. The CDR3 nucleotides are TGCGCCAGCAGCTTGGGGCTAGCGGGAGGTCAAGAGACCCAGTACTTC. Its protein product is CASSLGLAGGQETQYF.

The V and J genes are TRBV11-3 and TRBJ2-2; D call uncertain. This CDR3 comprises 13 residues. Trimming cost V 0 bases and J 5 bases, with 4 bases left between them. CDR1 is SGHNT and CDR2 is YENEEA in the germline V gene. This chain's CDR3 is CASSLEGTGELFF. The CDR3 nucleotides read TGTGCCAGCAGCTTAGAAGGAACCGGGGAGCTGTTTTTT.

The chain's CDR3 is CASSQELAGDRSDTQYF. The CDR3 nucleotides read TGCGCCAGCAGCCAAGAACTAGCGGGAGATAGGTCAGATACGCAGTATTTT. This chain links TRBV4-1 with TRBJ2-3; 11 bases agree with TRBD2. CDR3 length: 17 residues. V dropped 0 bases and J dropped 4; count of bases not matched to a gene: 6. The germline V gene has CDR1 MGHRA and CDR2 YSYEKL.

The J gene is TRBJ2-5, the V gene TRBV5-1; TRBD2 agrees at 10 bases. V gave up 6 bases and J gave up 4 bases; unmatched junction bases: 12. Germline values: CDR1 SGHRS, CDR2 YFSETQ. The CDR3 is 16 amino acids. CDR3 sequence reads: CASTETASGRVETQYF. The CDR3, as DNA: TGCGCCAGCACTGAGACGGCTAGCGGGAGAGTAGAGACCCAGTACTTC. Filled out from reference TRBV5-1 and TRBJ2-5, the complete variable domain reads KAGVTQTPRYLIKTRGQQVTLSCSPISGHRSVSWYQQTPGQGLQFLFEYFSETQRNKGNFPGRFSGRQFSNSRSEMNVSTLELGDSALYLCASTETASGRVETQYFGPGTRLLVL.

V is TRBV2 and J is TRBJ2-7, with 8 bases fitting TRBD2. J gave up 0 bases and V 7 bases, and 2 bases lay outside the gene matches. CDR1 is SNHLY, CDR2 FYNNEI, per germline. This CDR3 contains 13 residues. CDR3 nucleotides: TGTGCCAGCACTAGCGGGTTCTCCTACGAGCAGTACTTC. Its protein is CASTSGFSYEQYF.

This chain connects TRBV7-8 to TRBJ1-2; D is uncertain. Germline V gene sequence: CDR1 SGHVS, CDR2 FQNEAQ. This CDR3 has 12 amino acids. V lost 5 bases, J lost 2 bases, and 6 bases lay in between. The CDR3 sequence is CASSPGNYGYTF. CDR3 nucleotides: TGTGCCAGCAGCCCTGGAAACTATGGCTACACCTTC.

This clone turned up a few times. The chain employs TRBV5-8 and TRBJ2-2, with D unclear. Germline V gives CDR1 SGHTS, CDR2 YDEGEE. This CDR3 comprises 13 residues. V lost 0 bases to trimming and J lost 5 bases, with 5 bases between them. CDR3 sequence: CASSLEKTGELFF. In DNA, the CDR3 is TGTGCCAGCAGCTTGGAGAAGACCGGGGAGCTGTTTTTT.

The chain uses TRBV9 and TRBJ1-5; D gene uncertain. This CDR3 comprises 15 residues. Germline loops: CDR1 SGDLS, CDR2 YYNGEE. V lost 0 bases and J lost 0, with 7 bases in between. CDR3 nucleotide sequence: TGTGCCAGCAGCGTAGGGGCAGATAGCAATCAGCCCCAGCATTTT. Translated: CASSVGADSNQPQHF. Full variable domain (missing parts from reference TRBV9 and TRBJ1-5): DSGVTQTPKHLITATGQRVTLRCSPRSGDLSVYWYQQSLDQGLQFLIQYYNGEERAKGNILERFSAQQFPDLHSELNLSSLELGDSALYFCASSVGADSNQPQHFGDGTRLSIL.

The count of this clone is one. The CDR3, as DNA: TGTGCCAGCAGTGTAGCGGGAGGGGGAAATGAGCAGTTCTTC. The encoded protein is CASSVAGGGNEQFF. The V call is TRBV6-4, the J call TRBJ2-1; 11 nucleotides align to TRBD2. After removal of 4 bases from V and 7 bases from J, the junction contained 3 bases not matched to a gene. Germline V gene sequence: CDR1 MRHNA, CDR2 SNTAGT. The CDR3 is 14 amino acids.

The chain employs TRBV6-1 and TRBJ1-1; D is possibly TRBD1 (5 bases). Germline-derived CDR1 and CDR2 are MNHNS and SASEGT. V was pared by 2 bases and J by 3 bases, with 25 bases between. The CDR3 contains 19 residues. This CDR3 is CASSESFLDDRDGDTEAFF. In nucleotides, the CDR3 is TGTGCCAGCAGTGAATCGTTCCTCGACGACCGGGACGGCGACACTGAAGCTTTCTTT.

The chain couples TRBV10-1 to TRBJ2-3; D is uncertain. This CDR3 comprises 14 residues. V was trimmed by 3 bases and J by 0 bases, leaving 7 bases between them. Germline assignment: CDR1 WNHNN and CDR2 SYGVQD (reference sequence). This chain's CDR3 is CASSDVGSTDTQYF. In nucleotides, the CDR3 is TGCGCCAGCAGTGACGTGGGAAGCACAGATACGCAGTATTTT.

This clone was seen more than once but under ten times. The rearrangement links TRBV28 to TRBJ2-1; 13 positions agree with TRBD2. The CDR3 contains 14 residues. Germline V gives CDR1 MDHEN, CDR2 SYDVKM. V shed 9 bases and J 5 bases; nucleotides not matched to a gene: 4. CDR3 amino acids: CASTSGRGDNEQFF. CDR3 DNA: TGTGCCAGTACTAGCGGGAGGGGGGACAATGAGCAGTTCTTC.